Reported below is one T cell receptor (beta chain). Its specificity is unknown. The sample belongs to a study of T cells in Graves' hyperthyroidism and ophthalmopathy. Study outcomes and limitations: Separating ophthalmopathy from stable hyperthyroidism was achieved by a 13 V-J model.

Germline CDR1 SGHTA, CDR2 FQGTGA. V trimming: 7 bases; J trimming: 3 bases; junction bases outside the gene matches: 16. The CDR3 totals 17 residues. Authors of the study amplified TCR beta CDR3 regions from RNA transcripts. The study used the HTBI primer set for a first-round RT-PCR of the TCR CDR3. TCRdb fed the multiplex PCR reads into MiXCR, producing one record per CDR3 protein. The sample shows a few hundred thousand distinct CDR3 sequences, roughly 50% of them seen only once. Exclusion of patients followed from uncontrolled infection, other autoimmune disease, pregnancy or lactation. Diagnoses were made from clinical symptoms, serum measures (thyroxine and TRAb), thyroid ultrasound and orbital computed tomography.

The source is an adult woman with Graves' disease, either hyperthyroidism or ophthalmopathy (not recorded which). This chain links TRBV7-3 with TRBJ1-2; 8 nucleotides line up with TRBD1. Sequencing was done on a sample of peripheral blood or thyroid tissue (not recorded which). Here the CDR3 DNA reads TGTGCCAGCACCACGACAGGGGAAAGAGGGGAGTACTATGGCTACACCTTC. Translation gives CASTTTGERGEYYGYTF.